The 4 T cell receptor beta chains presented below share a single source sample, sequenced in a study of blood T cell repertoires in COVID-19. Some clones are missing from TCRdb's copy, which holds only in-frame ones; the method was immunoSEQ multiplex PCR. The repertoire consists of a few hundred thousand clones, with approximately 83% occurring once and the leading ten covering 1.9%. The sample was PBMCs or T cells enriched from blood (not recorded which). The receptors were sampled from a woman aged 45-59 years who had recovered from COVID-19.

The CDR3 here is CASTVRQGNEQFF. DNA of the CDR3: TGTGCCAGCACGGTAAGGCAGGGGAATGAGCAGTTCTTC. V is TRBV6-5 and J is TRBJ2-1, with D possibly matching TRBD1 (6 bases). The CDR3 runs 13 residues. Germline CDR1 MNHEY, CDR2 SVGAGI. Trimming removed 7 bases from V and 7 bases from J, with 14 bases in between.

With respect to this clone: A junction boundary mismatches the germline segment, possibly from a read error. The chain uses TRBV6-5 and TRBJ2-7, with D possibly TRBD2 on 5 matching bases. The CDR3 contains 13 residues. Germline lookup yields CDR1 MNHEY and CDR2 SVGAGI. The CDR3 here is CATGVGATYEQYF. The CDR3 bases are TGCGCAACCGGGGTGGGAGCCACCTACGAGCAGTACTTC.

The CDR3 DNA reads TGTGCCAGCAGCTTATCTTCTGTCTACGAGCAGTACTTC. Protein product: CASSLSSVYEQYF. The J gene is TRBJ2-7, the V gene TRBV11-2; D remains ambiguous. Germline V lookup: CDR1 SGHAT, CDR2 FQNNGV. V lost 2 bases and J lost 3, with 8 bases in between. The CDR3 is 13 amino acids.

The rearrangement uses TRBV10-3 and TRBJ2-3; a weak D match, TRBD2 (5 bases). In germline, CDR1 is ENHRY, CDR2 SYGVKD. Trimming stripped 7 bases from V and 2 bases from J, with 13 bases between. This CDR3 contains 14 residues. As DNA, the CDR3 is TGTGCCATCAAACTAGGAGGCCCCACAGATACGCAGTATTTT. It translates to CAIKLGGPTDTQYF.